Listed below are T cell receptor beta chains from one sample, sequenced in a study of Graves' ophthalmopathy and Graves' hyperthyroidism. A single record per CDR3 protein comes from TCRdb applying MiXCR to the multiplex PCR reads. The sample records some 370,000 distinct CDR3 sequences, roughly 15% being singletons. The sample taken for sequencing was peripheral blood. All receptors derive from an adult woman with stable Graves' hyperthyroidism. CDR3s include the opening cysteine and the closing phenylalanine or tryptophan. A D gene is named only where the DNA matches it firmly. Size is stated for part of the rows, as once, few or many counts, or as a class when the clone is expanded.

D	V	size	J	DNA	CDR3
NA	TRBV6-2/TRBV6-3	NA	TRBJ2-7	TGTTCCAGCAGTTACCATGGGGACTCCTACGAGCAGTACTTC	CSSSYHGDSYEQYF
NA	TRBV2	many	TRBJ2-7	TGTGCCAGCACTTCAATAGCTCACTCCTACGAGCAGTACTTC	CASTSIAHSYEQYF
NA	TRBV6-1	many	TRBJ2-5	TGTGCCAGCAGTGAACGACCAGGGTATTCTGAGACCCAGTACTTC	CASSERPGYSETQYF
TRBD1	TRBV28	many	TRBJ2-7	TGTGCCAGCAGTTTTTCGTCAGGGGGAGTCTACGAGCAGTACTTC	CASSFSSGGVYEQYF
TRBD1	TRBV12-5	many	TRBJ1-1	TGTGCTAGTGGTATGGCGCGACAGGGCAGGACTGAAGCTTTCTTT	CASGMARQGRTEAFF
NA	TRBV30	many	TRBJ1-6	TGTGCCTGGAACCGGGACGGCGGATCACCCCTCCACTTT	CAWNRDGGSPLHF
NA	TRBV5-4	many	TRBJ1-2	TGTGCCAGCAGCGAGGACAGCGGCTATGGCTACACCTTC	CASSEDSGYGYTF
TRBD1	TRBV20-1	many	TRBJ2-7	TGCAGTGCTAGAGAGACAGGGCTAGCCTTTGTCTACGAGCAGTACTTC	CSARETGLAFVYEQYF
NA	TRBV12-5	NA	TRBJ1-5	TGTGCTAGTGGGGGGGGGAATAGCAATCAGCCCCAGCATTTT	CASGGGNSNQPQHF
NA	TRBV30	many	TRBJ1-3	TGTGCCTGGAGTCGGCTCTCTGGAAACACCATATATTTT	CAWSRLSGNTIYF
NA	TRBV6-2/TRBV6-3	many	TRBJ1-5	TGTGCCAGCAGCAAGGATGCGACCGCCCCAATGGGTCAGCCCCAGCATTTT	CASSKDATAPMGQPQHF
NA	TRBV19	many	TRBJ1-5	TGTGCCAGTAGTTTTATTCGGGACCTCGATCAGCCCCAGCATTTT	CASSFIRDLDQPQHF
NA	TRBV28	NA	TRBJ1-3	TGTGCCAGCGTTCGGGACTCTGGAAACACCATATATTTT	CASVRDSGNTIYF
NA	TRBV11-2	many	TRBJ1-5	TGTGCCAGCAGCTTAAACAGGGACCAGCCCCAGCATTTT	CASSLNRDQPQHF
NA	TRBV11-3	few	TRBJ2-5	TGTGCCAGCAGCCCCTCGGGTTCCATATCTGAGACCCAGTACTTC	CASSPSGSISETQYF
NA	TRBV20-1	NA	TRBJ1-1	TGCAGTGCTAGTTTGAACAAGATGAACACTGAAGCTTTCTTT	CSASLNKMNTEAFF
TRBD2	TRBV4-1	many	TRBJ2-5	TGCGCCAGCAGCCAATATGCTGCGGGAGTGACGGAGACCCAGTACTTC	CASSQYAAGVTETQYF
NA	TRBV5-1	many	TRBJ1-1	TGCGCCAGCAGCTTGGAGGGGGTGAACACTGAAGCTTTCTTT	CASSLEGVNTEAFF
TRBD1	TRBV6-1	few	TRBJ2-7	TGTGCCAGCAGTACGACAGGGGCCGAGCAGTACTTC	CASSTTGAEQYF
NA	TRBV6-2/TRBV6-3	NA	TRBJ2-7	TGTGCCAGCAGTTCCCCGGGAGAAGGATACGAGCAGTACTTC	CASSSPGEGYEQYF
NA	TRBV2	many	TRBJ2-7	TGTGCCAGCAGTGGGGGCAGGGACTCCTACGAGCAGTACTTC	CASSGGRDSYEQYF
NA	TRBV12-3/TRBV12-4	NA	TRBJ2-5	TGTGCCAGCAGTCCACTTCTCCGTATAGGAGACAATCAAGAGACCCAGTACTTC	CASSPLLRIGDNQETQYF
NA	TRBV11-2	many	TRBJ1-6	TGTGCCAGCACGGGACTTCTCAATTCACCCCTCCACTTT	CASTGLLNSPLHF
NA	TRBV7-6	many	TRBJ2-7	TGTGCCAGCAGCTTGGGGGGTTCTTCGGCCTACGAGCAGTACTTC	CASSLGGSSAYEQYF
NA	TRBV30	once	TRBJ2-2	TGTGCCTGGAGGGTTGGGACACACAACACCGGGGAGCTGTTTTTT	CAWRVGTHNTGELFF
NA	TRBV5-1	many	TRBJ2-7	TGCGCCAGCAAAAGATGGGGGAACAACGAGCAGTACTTC	CASKRWGNNEQYF
TRBD1	TRBV12-3/TRBV12-4	NA	TRBJ1-2	TGTGCCAGCAGTTCCTCACCGGGACAGTCCTCTGTCTATGGCTACACCTTC	CASSSSPGQSSVYGYTF
NA	TRBV7-4	NA	TRBJ2-7	TGTGCCAGCAGCTTAGTAGTCAGATCCTACGAGCAGTACTTC	CASSLVVRSYEQYF
NA	TRBV28	many	TRBJ1-1	TGTGCCAGCAGAACCTCCGGGACTGAAGCTTTCTTT	CASRTSGTEAFF
NA	TRBV6-2/TRBV6-3	many	TRBJ2-5	TGTGCCAGCACCGATCCTATGCGGGAGACCCAGTACTTC	CASTDPMRETQYF
NA	TRBV30	few	TRBJ2-7	TGTGCCTGGAGTCCATCCATCGCCATGATTCGCCCCTACGAGCAGTACTTC	CAWSPSIAMIRPYEQYF
TRBD2	TRBV28	many	TRBJ2-5	TGTGCCAGCAGTTTCGATGCGGGAGGCTGGGAGACCCAGTACTTC	CASSFDAGGWETQYF
NA	TRBV5-4	many	TRBJ2-5	TGTGCCACCTCTGAAGGGCTGGGGCGAGAGACCCAGTACTTC	CATSEGLGRETQYF
NA	TRBV6-1	many	TRBJ2-7	TGTGCCAGCAGTGAAATAGGACATCCTCACTACGAGCAGTACTTC	CASSEIGHPHYEQYF
NA	TRBV6-1	many	TRBJ2-1	TGTGCCAGCAGTGAAGCCCCCCAGAGCAATGAGCAGTTCTTC	CASSEAPQSNEQFF
NA	TRBV12-3/TRBV12-4	many	TRBJ1-2	TGTGCCAGCAGGACCTCCAGGGACGGCTACACCTTC	CASRTSRDGYTF
NA	TRBV6-1	many	TRBJ1-1	TGTGCCGGCAGTGACGCGGGGGCAATTGAAGCTTTCTTT	CAGSDAGAIEAFF
NA	TRBV6-2/TRBV6-3	NA	TRBJ1-1	TGTGCCAGCAGTTACGCAGGAGTCATGAACACTGAAGCTTTCTTT	CASSYAGVMNTEAFF
TRBD2	TRBV27	many	TRBJ2-7	TGTGCCAGCAGTTGGGGGGGGAGCGAGCAGTACTTC	CASSWGGSEQYF
NA	TRBV12-3/TRBV12-4	many	TRBJ2-3	TGTGCCAGCAGTCAGGACGCCGCGACGCATACGCAGTATTTT	CASSQDAATHTQYF
TRBD1	TRBV7-8	NA	TRBJ2-7	TGTGCCAGCAGCCACCGGGACAGATACTCCTACGAGCAGTACTTC	CASSHRDRYSYEQYF
NA	TRBV25-1	many	TRBJ2-5	TGTGCCAGCAGCGTCCGAACGGGGGCCCGAGGGACCCAGTACTTC	CASSVRTGARGTQYF
NA	TRBV6-5	many	TRBJ1-5	TGTGCCAGCAGTTACTCCCAGGGCAATCAGCCCCAGCATTTT	CASSYSQGNQPQHF
NA	TRBV5-1	many	TRBJ2-7	TGCGCCAGCAGCTTGGATGGGGCAACCGAGCAGTACTTC	CASSLDGATEQYF
TRBD1	TRBV13	many	TRBJ1-5	TGTGCCAGCAGCCATTCGGGGGACAGGGGGCGTCCGGAGGCCCAGCATTTT	CASSHSGDRGRPEAQHF
TRBD2	TRBV29-1	many	TRBJ2-5	TGCAGCGTTAGCGGGGGCCACAACCAAGAGACCCAGTACTTC	CSVSGGHNQETQYF
TRBD1	TRBV11-1	NA	TRBJ2-7	TGTGCCAGCAGCCGATCCGGGACAGGGGTTCCCTACGAGCAGTACTTC	CASSRSGTGVPYEQYF
TRBD2	TRBV6-2/TRBV6-3	many	TRBJ2-7	TGTGCCAGCAGTTATGGCGGGAGCGCTTCCTACGAGCAGTACTTC	CASSYGGSASYEQYF
TRBD1	TRBV20-1	many	TRBJ1-5	TGCAGTGCTAGGGACAGGGCTGATCAGCCCCAGCATTTT	CSARDRADQPQHF